This T cell receptor beta chain originates from a study of CXCR3-negative and CXCR3-positive naive CD8 T cells. CDR1 and CDR2 from the germline V gene are SQVTM and ANQGSEA. The CDR3 extends over 14 amino acids. Through 5' RACE with UMI labels, the TRB cDNA libraries were prepared. TCRdb reworked the 5' RACE reads into one entry per CDR3 protein, no DNA. This sample's clone table lists 90,000 to 95,000 distinct CDR3 sequences. The sequencing sample was made of naive CXCR3- CD8+ T cells from blood. The subset is: CD45RO-CCR7+CD27+CD95- naive CD8+ T cells lacking CXCR3 (TNR3-). This TCR derives from a human donor in good health. Some clones in this sample may be carry-over from other donors' samples. The chain carries TRBV29-1 and TRBJ1-2; as DNA is missing, the TRBD1 call by TCRdb cannot be tested. The CDR3 reads CSGLGQGSNYGYTF. Variable domain in full (rest from reference TRBV29-1 and TRBJ1-2): SAVISQKPSRDICQRGTSLTIQCQVDSQVTMMFWYRQQPGQSLTLIATANQGSEATYESGFVIDKFPISRPNLTFSTLTVSNMSPEDSSIYLCSGLGQGSNYGYTFGSGTRLTVV.